This T cell receptor (beta chain) comes out of a study of cytomegalovirus exposure and HLA in healthy donors. This CDR3 comprises 15 residues. V was pared by 0 bases and J by 1 base, with 10 bases between. CDR1 is SGHRS and CDR2 is YFSETQ in the germline V gene. Primers: 60 Vbeta forward and 13 Jbeta reverse. Using immunoSEQ multiplex PCR, the repertoire was profiled, and TCRdb retains in-frame clones only, with some absent. The sample shows roughly 73,000 clones, roughly 83% of them seen only once. Specimen: PBMCs. The source is a woman aged 45-59 years in good health and CMV-seronegative. The rearrangement links TRBV5-1 to TRBJ1-2; the D gene is possibly TRBD1 (5 bases). DNA of the CDR3: TGCGCCAGCAGCTTGGGGTCTCAGGGTAACTATGGCTACACCTTC. As protein: CASSLGSQGNYGYTF.